These 27 T cell receptor beta chains were all obtained from the same sample, sequenced in a study of post-analysis software for immune sequencing data. Findings and limits, study-wide: Controls had lower frequencies than patients of roughly five TRBV segments, which included TRBV5-6, TRBV5-1 and TRBV20-1.

Included in the TCR beta cDNA libraries were unique molecular identifiers. TCRdb itself ran the PCR reads through MiXCR, one entry per CDR3 protein. The sample comprises 350,000 to 500,000 distinct CDR3 sequences, roughly 40% of which are singletons, and 7.5% to 8.5% rests with the top ten. For these TCRs, the target antigens are not known. Sequenced material: blood. The receptors were gathered from a girl aged 2-10 years with multiple sclerosis.

This clonotype was recorded once. The rearrangement joins TRBV28 to TRBJ2-1; no firm D call. The CDR3 runs 13 residues. Trimming shortened V by 2 bases and J by 6 bases, and 8 bases separated the two germline ends. CDR1 is MDHEN and CDR2 is SYDVKM in the germline V gene. In DNA form, the CDR3 reads TGTGCCAGCAGTTTAACGTCTATCAATGAGCAGTTCTTC. Translating it yields CASSLTSINEQFF.

Many counts were recorded for this clonotype. This chain links TRBV29-1 with TRBJ2-7; 10 bases agree with TRBD2. The CDR3 loop spans 15 amino acids. The germline V gene encodes CDR1 SQVTM and CDR2 ANQGSEA. V lost 7 bases, J lost 0 bases, and 9 bases stayed unmatched. The CDR3 nucleotides read TGCAGCGCTGACCGAACTAGCGGGATCTCCTACGAGCAGTACTTC. Protein product: CSADRTSGISYEQYF.

This clonotype has more than one count but fewer than ten. DNA for the CDR3: TGTGCCATCAGTGACAGGGTGTACTCCTACGAGCAGTACTTC. The encoded protein is CAISDRVYSYEQYF. V usage is TRBV10-3 and J usage is TRBJ2-7; D is perhaps TRBD1 (5 bases). The CDR3 has 14 residues. Germline-derived CDR1 and CDR2 are ENHRY and SYGVKD. The V gene lost 3 bases and the J gene lost 0 bases, with 9 bases spanning the gap.

The chain joins TRBV7-3 to TRBJ1-2; D is unresolved. The CDR3 consists of 14 residues. The V end lost 5 bases, the J end lost 3 bases, and 13 bases lay between the germline ends. Germline V gives CDR1 SGHTA, CDR2 FQGTGA. The CDR3 region is CASSPGHNDYGYTF. DNA of the CDR3: TGTGCCAGCAGCCCCGGCCACAACGACTATGGCTACACCTTC.

With regard to this clonotype: At one end the junction does not follow the germline gene, possibly because of a read error. V gene TRBV12-3 or TRBV12-4 combines with J gene TRBJ2-3; 7 bases map to TRBD2. This CDR3 has 15 amino acids. The CDR3 loop reads CASSPRGGSTDAQYF. Written as DNA, the CDR3 is TGTGCCAGCAGTCCCCGGGGCGGGAGCACAGATGCGCAGTATTTT.

The V gene is TRBV7-9, the J gene TRBJ1-5; 10 bases match TRBD1. V lost 5 bases and J lost 2; bases outside the gene matches: 6. The V gene's germline CDR1 is SEHNR and CDR2 FQNEAQ (reference sequence). The CDR3 runs to 16 residues. The CDR3 spells CASSLSGTGGNQPQHF. As DNA, the CDR3 is TGTGCCAGCAGCCTCAGCGGGACAGGGGGCAATCAGCCCCAGCATTTT.

The chain joins TRBV4-1 to TRBJ1-1, with TRBD1 as a possible D gene (5 bases). Trimming took off 0 bases at V and 2 bases at J, with 10 bases between the two ends. Germline loops: CDR1 MGHRA, CDR2 YSYEKL. The CDR3 has 15 residues. CDR3 amino acids: CASSQDRRANTEAFF. The CDR3 DNA reads as TGCGCCAGCAGCCAAGACCGCAGGGCAAACACTGAAGCTTTCTTT.

V gene TRBV6-5 combines with J gene TRBJ1-2; D remains ambiguous. Germline assignment: CDR1 MNHEY and CDR2 SVGAGI. The CDR3 is made up of 13 amino acids. V was clipped by 5 bases and J by 4 bases, with 11 bases between them. The CDR3 sequence is CASSRLSLYGYTF. CDR3 in DNA: TGTGCCAGCAGTCGACTGAGTCTCTATGGCTACACCTTC.

The chain is built from TRBV7-8 and TRBJ2-5, with D perhaps being TRBD1 or TRBD2 (5 bases each). Per germline, CDR1 SGHVS and CDR2 FQNEAQ. V was pared by 0 bases and J by 5 bases, with 13 bases between. The CDR3 is 15 residues long. The CDR3 nucleotides read TGTGCCAGCAGCTTAGCGTGGGACGGCTGGGAGACCCAGTACTTC. It codes for CASSLAWDGWETQYF. Full variable domain (outside the CDR3, taken from reference TRBV7-8 and TRBJ2-5): GAGVSQSPRYKVAKRGQDVALRCDPISGHVSLFWYQQALGQGPEFLTYFQNEAQLDKSGLPSDRFFAERPEGSVSTLKIQRTQQEDSAVYLCASSLAWDGWETQYFGPGTRLLVL.

The genes are TRBV29-1 and TRBJ2-3; D may match TRBD1 or TRBD2 (5 bases each). Germline CDR1 is SQVTM and CDR2 is ANQGSEA. The CDR3 totals 13 residues. V lost 3 bases, J lost 5 bases, and 12 bases lay in between. CDR3 loop: CSVDGGAGDTQYF. The CDR3 DNA reads as TGCAGCGTTGATGGGGGTGCAGGAGATACGCAGTATTTT.

The chain recombines TRBV6-2 or TRBV6-3 with TRBJ1-1; a weak D match, TRBD1 (6 bases). Germline CDR1 is MNHEY and CDR2 is SVGEGT. CDR3 size: 20 residues. The V and J ends lost 0 bases and 1 base respectively, with 24 bases between them. CDR3 amino acids: CASSYSPLRWTAGGNTEAFF. Written as DNA, the CDR3 is TGTGCCAGCAGTTACTCTCCATTAAGATGGACAGCTGGGGGGAACACTGAAGCTTTCTTT.

The CDR3 sequence: CASSHPMTGEAFF. The CDR3, as DNA: TGTGCCAGCAGCCATCCTATGACCGGTGAAGCTTTCTTT. The V gene is TRBV7-9, the J gene TRBJ1-1; no firm D call. The CDR3 runs 13 residues. Germline V gene data show CDR1 as SEHNR and CDR2 as FQNEAQ (reference sequence). V lost 5 bases to trimming and J lost 7 bases, with 14 bases between them. The whole variable domain, remainder taken from reference TRBV7-9 and TRBJ1-1, is DTGVSQNPRHKITKRGQNVTFRCDPISEHNRLYWYRQTLGQGPEFLTYFQNEAQLEKSRLLSDRFSAERPKGSFSTLEIQRTEQGDSAMYLCASSHPMTGEAFFGQGTRLTVV.

The CDR3 region is CASSVTGYYLGNTEAFF. DNA for the CDR3: TGTGCCAGCAGCGTGACAGGGTATTATCTGGGGAACACTGAAGCTTTCTTT. This chain uses TRBV28 with TRBJ1-1; 7 positions agree with TRBD1. Germline loops: CDR1 MDHEN, CDR2 SYDVKM. With V trimmed by 6 bases and J by 1 base, 14 bases remained unmatched. There are 17 residues in the CDR3. The full variable domain, with the rest looked up from reference TRBV28 and TRBJ1-1, is DVKVTQSSRYLVKRTGEKVFLECVQDMDHENMFWYRQDPGLGLRLIYFSYDVKMKEKGDIPEGYSVSREKKERFSLILESASTNQTSMYLCASSVTGYYLGNTEAFFGQGTRLTVV.

The V and J genes are TRBV4-2 and TRBJ2-6; D not resolved. The germline V and J ends were trimmed by 0 bases and 0 bases, with 12 bases remaining between them. The CDR3 runs to 18 residues. Germline V gene lookup returns CDR1 LGHNA and CDR2 YNFKEQ. The CDR3 spells CASSQDTAGYSGANVLTF. CDR3 in DNA: TGTGCCAGCAGCCAAGATACAGCCGGGTACTCTGGGGCCAACGTCCTGACTTTC.

The chain couples TRBV6-5 to TRBJ2-1, with D hard to call. Germline lookup yields CDR1 MNHEY and CDR2 SVGAGI. The V end lost 2 bases, the J end lost 11 bases, and 10 bases lay between the germline ends. The CDR3 is 12 residues long. CDR3 nucleotide sequence: TGTGCCAGCAGTTACAACTTAGGACAGCAGTTCTTC. This codes for CASSYNLGQQFF.

This clonotype was seen a handful of times. At one end the junction does not follow the germline gene, possibly because of a read error. V is TRBV6-6 and J is TRBJ1-2; the D is unclear. The CDR3 spans 12 residues. Germline V gene sequence: CDR1 MNHNY, CDR2 SVGAGI (reference sequence). This chain's CDR3 is CASSYSKDGYTF. The CDR3, as DNA: TGTGCCAGCAGTTACAGTAAGGATGGGTACACCTTC.

The J gene is TRBJ1-2, the V gene TRBV9, with TRBD1 identical over 8 bases. J lost 6 bases, V lost 4 bases, and 5 bases had no gene match. The CDR3 length is 13 residues. From germline, CDR1 is SGDLS and CDR2 YYNGEE. The CDR3 nucleotides read TGTGCCAGCAGCACCTGGACAGGGAATGGCTACACCTTC. Its translation: CASSTWTGNGYTF.

This clonotype was counted a few times. The CDR3 sequence is CSARNRGIVETQYF. The CDR3 DNA reads as TGCAGTGCTCGAAACCGGGGGATCGTAGAGACCCAGTACTTC. This chain joins TRBV20-1 and TRBJ2-5, with TRBD2 as a possible D gene (6 bases). V lost 5 bases and J lost 4, with 17 bases in between. Germline V gene data show CDR1 as DFQATT and CDR2 as SNEGSKA (reference sequence). This CDR3 is 14 amino acids long.

This chain's CDR3 is CASSWTGNYGYTF. The CDR3 DNA sequence: TGTGCCAGCAGCTGGACAGGGAACTATGGCTACACCTTC. V is TRBV3-1 and J is TRBJ1-2; 8 bases match TRBD1. Losses at the gene ends were 5 bases for V and 2 bases for J; bases not matched to a gene: 1. Germline values: CDR1 LGHDT, CDR2 YNNKEL (reference sequence). This CDR3 has 13 residues.

This chain joins TRBV19 and TRBJ2-1; 8 positions match TRBD1. V shed 5 bases, J shed 4 bases, and the junction held 7 bases outside the gene matches. CDR3 size: 15 residues. CDR1 is LNHDA and CDR2 is SQIVND in the germline V gene (reference sequence). In DNA form, the CDR3 reads TGTGCCAGTAGTCGAGGACAGGGACGATACAATGAGCAGTTCTTC. Amino acid sequence: CASSRGQGRYNEQFF.

This rearrangement joins TRBV7-2 to TRBJ2-1; D may be TRBD1 or TRBD2 (5 bases each). This CDR3 is 15 amino acids long. The germline V gene encodes CDR1 SGHTA and CDR2 FQGNSA. The V end lost 3 bases, the J end lost 15 bases, and 24 bases lay between the germline ends. This CDR3 is CASSLTGTSRSVLFF. The CDR3 DNA is TGTGCCAGCAGCTTGACTGGGACGTCCAGGTCCGTCTTGTTCTTC.

The chain employs TRBV21-1 and TRBJ2-6; the DNA was not compared with TRBD1, the D call given in the table. TRBV21-1 is a pseudogene. The CDR3 consists of 12 residues. CDR3 amino acids: CASSRQGVVLTF. The CDR3 DNA is TGTGCCAGCAGCAGACAGGGGGTCGTCCTGACTTTC.

The CDR3 region is CASSLGLVLYNEQFF. The DNA of the CDR3 is TGTGCCAGCAGTTTAGGTTTAGTCCTCTACAATGAGCAGTTCTTC. The V gene is TRBV12-3 or TRBV12-4, the J gene TRBJ2-1; D unresolved. This CDR3 region has 15 residues. The V end lost 1 base, the J end lost 3 bases, and 10 bases lay between the germline ends.

This clonotype has just a few counts. For the CDR3, the DNA is TGCAGTGCTAGAGATCCTACCGACAGACTCTACGAGCAGTACTTC. The encoded protein is CSARDPTDRLYEQYF. The chain carries TRBV20-1 and TRBJ2-7; D is perhaps TRBD1 (5 bases). The germline V gene encodes CDR1 DFQATT and CDR2 SNEGSKA (reference sequence). Trimming took off 0 bases at V and 3 bases at J, with 15 bases between the two ends. The CDR3 covers 15 residues.

This clonotype is classed as medium-sized. The rearrangement uses TRBV29-1 and TRBJ2-7; a possible D gene is TRBD2 (6 bases). Trimming left V 4 bases short and J 4 bases short, with 23 bases between. This CDR3 contains 16 residues. Germline CDR1 reads SQVTM; CDR2 reads ANQGSEA. In DNA, the CDR3 is TGCAGCGTTGTGGGGGGAGACAGTCCACAGACTTACGAGCAGTACTTC. Translation: CSVVGGDSPQTYEQYF.

CDR3 in DNA: TGTGCCACCCCTAAAGGGGGGGACAATCAGCCCCAGCATTTT. It specifies CATPKGGDNQPQHF. V is TRBV19 and J is TRBJ1-5; a possible D gene is TRBD1 (6 bases). This CDR3 has 14 residues. Germline CDR1 is LNHDA and CDR2 is SQIVND (reference sequence). V was clipped by 10 bases and J by 3 bases, with 16 bases between them.

This clonotype was observed many times. The chain has TRBV4-1 and TRBJ2-3; perhaps TRBD2 as D (6 bases). The germline gives CDR1 MGHRA, CDR2 YSYEKL. The CDR3 sequence is 12 residues long. Between the trimmed V and J ends, which lost 6 bases and 8 bases, there was a span of 12 bases. In DNA, the CDR3 is TGCGCCAGCAGTCGCGGGGAAGGTACGCAGTATTTT. It codes for CASSRGEGTQYF.